A single sample is the source of the 17 T cell receptor beta chains below, sequenced in a study of control samples from healthy donors and cancer patients. TCRdb's copy holds only in-frame clones and misses some; the assay was immunoSEQ multiplex PCR. The table shows approximately 53,000 clones, with around 90% occurring only once. The sample taken for sequencing was PBMCs. The receptors derive from a man younger than 40 with colorectal cancer.

The rearrangement joins TRBV3-1 (or the pseudogene TRBV3-2) to TRBJ1-3; unclear D gene. Germline loops: CDR1 LGHDT, CDR2 YNNKEL (reference sequence). This CDR3 contains 16 residues. Trimming cost V 0 bases and J 0 bases, with 9 bases left between them. The CDR3 reads CASSQEGWISGNTIYF. CDR3 nucleotide sequence: TGTGCCAGCAGCCAAGAGGGATGGATCTCTGGAAACACCATATATTTT.

As regards this clone: This sample also contains other DNA sequences that code for the same CDR3. The J gene is TRBJ2-2, the V gene TRBV5-1, with D possibly matching TRBD2 (6 bases). With 0 bases removed from V and 0 bases from J, the gap between germline ends came to 9 bases. The CDR3 is 16 residues long. The V gene's germline CDR1 is SGHRS and CDR2 YFSETQ. CDR3 in amino acids: CASSLAGGANTGELFF. As DNA, the CDR3 is TGCGCCAGCAGCTTGGCTGGCGGGGCGAACACCGGGGAGCTGTTTTTT.

The chain employs TRBV19 and TRBJ2-3; TRBD1 or TRBD2 may be the D gene (5 bases each). The V and J ends lost 3 bases and 3 bases respectively, with 16 bases between them. The CDR3 sequence is 16 residues long. Germline lookup yields CDR1 LNHDA and CDR2 SQIVND (reference sequence). The CDR3 DNA is TGTGCCAGTAGTATTATACTAGGGGTTGCGACAGATACGCAGTATTTT. Protein product: CASSIILGVATDTQYF.

V and J are TRBV12-3 or TRBV12-4 and TRBJ2-6; the D is unclear. The length of the CDR3 is 13 residues. V lost 3 bases, J lost 1 base, and 1 base lay in between. The CDR3 is CASSFSGANVLTF. In nucleotides, the CDR3 is TGTGCCAGCAGTTTTTCTGGGGCCAACGTCCTGACTTTC.

The CDR3 reads CASGLMISAVTGELFF. CDR3 DNA sequence: TGTGCTAGTGGTTTGATGATCAGTGCGGTCACCGGGGAGCTGTTTTTT. The V and J genes are TRBV12-5 and TRBJ2-2; D not resolved. The length of the CDR3 is 16 residues. V lost 2 bases and J lost 4, with 14 bases in between. Germline V gene data show CDR1 as LGHNT and CDR2 as FRNRAP.

This chain links TRBV19 with TRBJ1-6; TRBD1 matches 7 bases. This CDR3 has 15 residues. Germline V lookup: CDR1 LNHDA, CDR2 SQIVND (reference sequence). Trimming cost V 7 bases and J 0 bases; bases outside gene matches: 3. The CDR3 DNA reads as TGTGCCAGTATGGACAGGCGCTCCTATAATTCACCCCTCCACTTT. It translates to CASMDRRSYNSPLHF.

The chain employs TRBV7-8 and TRBJ1-1; 8 bases match TRBD1. Germline V gene sequence: CDR1 SGHVS, CDR2 FQNEAQ. The V gene end was trimmed by 9 bases and the J gene end by 3 bases; junction bases not matched to a gene: 6. This CDR3 has 13 residues. The CDR3 region has the DNA TGTGCCAGTACAAGGGGACAGGACACTGAAGCTTTCTTT. Amino acids: CASTRGQDTEAFF.

The chain has TRBV7-9 and TRBJ2-5; TRBD1 matches at 7 bases. The CDR3 extends over 17 amino acids. The germline V gene has CDR1 SEHNR and CDR2 FQNEAQ (reference sequence). The trim removed 2 bases at V and 9 bases at J, leaving 18 bases unmatched. This CDR3 reads CASSLTSGQPKSAAQYF. The CDR3 DNA follows: TGTGCCAGCAGCTTAACATCGGGACAGCCTAAATCGGCGGCCCAGTACTTC.

The sample holds one count of this clone. The rearrangement joins TRBV6-4 to TRBJ2-3; D is possibly TRBD2 (7 bases). Trimming took off 6 bases at V and 3 bases at J, with 16 bases between the two ends. The germline CDR1 and CDR2 sequences are MRHNA and SNTAGT. CDR3 length: 15 residues. This CDR3 is CASSAGGGPTDTQYF. DNA of the CDR3: TGTGCCAGCAGCGCTGGGGGGGGGCCTACAGATACGCAGTATTTT.

The chain couples TRBV27 to TRBJ2-5; 14 bases fit TRBD2. Germline assignment: CDR1 MNHEY and CDR2 SMNVEV (reference sequence). The CDR3 totals 17 residues. Losses at the gene ends were 6 bases for V and 5 bases for J; bases not matched to a gene: 11. CDR3 protein: CASRGLAGGISRETQYF. In DNA, the CDR3 is TGTGCCAGCAGAGGACTAGCGGGGGGAATATCGCGGGAGACCCAGTACTTC.

For the CDR3, the DNA is TGTGCCAGCAGTTACCCCCGGTGGGATACGCAGTATTTT. Translation: CASSYPRWDTQYF. This chain connects TRBV6-2 or TRBV6-3 to TRBJ2-3, with D unresolved. Germline lookup yields CDR1 MNHEY and CDR2 SVGEGT. V was pared by 2 bases and J by 6 bases, with 9 bases between. This CDR3 is 13 amino acids long.

The V and J genes are TRBV2 and TRBJ1-4, with a weak D call TRBD1 (5 bases). This CDR3 has 14 amino acids. Per germline, CDR1 SNHLY and CDR2 FYNNEI. V gave up 7 bases and J gave up 3 bases, with 12 bases separating them. CDR3 protein: CASKGGVPNEKLFF. CDR3 DNA sequence: TGTGCCAGCAAGGGAGGGGTCCCTAATGAAAAACTGTTTTTT.

The sample holds a few counts of this clone. The rearrangement uses TRBV7-9 and TRBJ2-2, with a possible D match to TRBD1 (6 bases). The CDR3 length is 15 residues. The germline V gene encodes CDR1 SEHNR and CDR2 FQNEAQ (reference sequence). Trimming took off 4 bases at V and 6 bases at J, with 15 bases between the two ends. Written as DNA, the CDR3 is TGTGCCAGCAGCTCTACAGGGTTTGGGGCCGGGGAGCTGTTTTTT. Translating gives CASSSTGFGAGELFF.

The chain has TRBV10-3 and TRBJ1-4, with D tentatively TRBD1 (6 bases). Trimming left V 8 bases short and J 4 bases short, with 11 bases between. CDR3 length: 13 residues. Per the germline V gene, CDR1 is ENHRY and CDR2 is SYGVKD. CDR3 residues: CAIQRGNNEKLFF. The CDR3 DNA follows: TGTGCCATCCAAAGGGGGAATAATGAAAAACTGTTTTTT.

This sequence joins TRBV30 and TRBJ1-2; the match to TRBD1 covers 10 bases. This CDR3 has 14 amino acids. V shed 0 bases, J shed 7 bases, and the junction held 5 bases outside the gene matches. Germline V gene sequence: CDR1 GTSNPN, CDR2 SVGIG (reference sequence). CDR3 bases: TGTGCCTGGAGTGTACTACGGACAGGGGGTGGCTACACCTTC. Translation: CAWSVLRTGGGYTF.

This chain links TRBV6-5 with TRBJ2-5; no clear D. Trimming took 6 bases from V and 5 from J, leaving 7 bases between them. This CDR3 is built from 11 residues. Germline V gene sequence: CDR1 MNHEY, CDR2 SVGAGI. The CDR3 here is CASRTRETQYF. The CDR3, as DNA: TGTGCCAGCAGAACAAGGGAGACCCAGTACTTC.

J is TRBJ2-4 and V is TRBV5-1; weak D call: TRBD2 (5 bases). The germline V gene has CDR1 SGHRS and CDR2 YFSETQ. V lost 4 bases and J 7 bases, leaving 21 bases between the germline ends. The CDR3 covers 16 residues. Here the CDR3 DNA reads TGCGCCAGCAGCCCGAGCGGAACGGTCCTTTCCAACATTCAGTACTTC. This codes for CASSPSGTVLSNIQYF.